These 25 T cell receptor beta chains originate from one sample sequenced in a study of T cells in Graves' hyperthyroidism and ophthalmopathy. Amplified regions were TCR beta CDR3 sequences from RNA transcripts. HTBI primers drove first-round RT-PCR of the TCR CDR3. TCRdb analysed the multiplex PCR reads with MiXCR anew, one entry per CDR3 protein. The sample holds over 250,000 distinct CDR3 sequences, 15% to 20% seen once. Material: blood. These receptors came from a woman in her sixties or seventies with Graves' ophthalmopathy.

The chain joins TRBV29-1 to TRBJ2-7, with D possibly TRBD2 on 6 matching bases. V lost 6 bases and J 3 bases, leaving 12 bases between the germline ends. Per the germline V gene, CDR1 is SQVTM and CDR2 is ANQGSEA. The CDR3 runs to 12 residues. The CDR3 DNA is TGCAGCGTCGGGGTAGCGGACTACGAGCAGTACTTC. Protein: CSVGVADYEQYF.

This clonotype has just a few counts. CDR3 nucleotide sequence: TGTGCCAGCAGTTACTCCCAGGGTCTGGGTCAGCCCCAGCATTTT. Protein product: CASSYSQGLGQPQHF. The chain is built from TRBV6-2 or TRBV6-3 and TRBJ1-5; possible D gene TRBD1, 5 bases. The CDR3 totals 15 residues. V dropped 0 bases and J dropped 6 bases, with 12 bases sitting between them. Per germline, CDR1 MNHEY and CDR2 SVGEGT.

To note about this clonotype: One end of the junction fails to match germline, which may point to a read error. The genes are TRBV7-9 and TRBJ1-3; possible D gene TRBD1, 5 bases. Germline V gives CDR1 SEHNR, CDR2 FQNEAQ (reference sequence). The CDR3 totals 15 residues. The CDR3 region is CASSPQGGNGNAIYF. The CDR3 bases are TGTGCCAGCAGCCCTCAGGGAGGGAATGGAAACGCCATATATTTT. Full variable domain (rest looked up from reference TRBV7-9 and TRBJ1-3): DTGVSQNPRHKITKRGQNVTFRCDPISEHNRLYWYRQTLGQGPEFLTYFQNEAQLEKSRLLSDRFSAERPKGSFSTLEIQRTEQGDSAMYLCASSPQGGNGNAIYFGEGSWLTVV.

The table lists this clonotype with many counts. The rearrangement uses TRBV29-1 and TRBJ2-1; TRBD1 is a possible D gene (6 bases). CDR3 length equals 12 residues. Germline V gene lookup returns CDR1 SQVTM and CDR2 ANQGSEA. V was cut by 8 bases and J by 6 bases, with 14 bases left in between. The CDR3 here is CSSLRGGNEQFF. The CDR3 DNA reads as TGCAGCTCCCTTCGAGGGGGCAATGAGCAGTTCTTC.

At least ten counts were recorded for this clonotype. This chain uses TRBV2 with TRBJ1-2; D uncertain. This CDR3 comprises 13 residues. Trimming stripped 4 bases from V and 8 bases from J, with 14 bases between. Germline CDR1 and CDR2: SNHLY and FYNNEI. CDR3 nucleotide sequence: TGTGCCAGCAGTGCGATAGGGCTTAGCGGCTACACCTTC. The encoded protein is CASSAIGLSGYTF.

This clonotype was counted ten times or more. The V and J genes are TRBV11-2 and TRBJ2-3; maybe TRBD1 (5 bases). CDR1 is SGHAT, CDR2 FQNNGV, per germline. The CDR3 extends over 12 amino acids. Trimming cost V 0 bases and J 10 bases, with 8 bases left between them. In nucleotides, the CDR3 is TGTGCCAGCAGCTTAGAATCCAGGGCGCAGTATTTT. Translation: CASSLESRAQYF.

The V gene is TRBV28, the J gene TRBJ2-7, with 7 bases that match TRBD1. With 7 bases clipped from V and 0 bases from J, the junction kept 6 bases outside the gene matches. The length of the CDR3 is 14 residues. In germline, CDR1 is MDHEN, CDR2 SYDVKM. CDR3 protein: CASTRRGFSYEQYF. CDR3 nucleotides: TGTGCCAGCACCCGCAGGGGGTTCTCCTACGAGCAGTACTTC.

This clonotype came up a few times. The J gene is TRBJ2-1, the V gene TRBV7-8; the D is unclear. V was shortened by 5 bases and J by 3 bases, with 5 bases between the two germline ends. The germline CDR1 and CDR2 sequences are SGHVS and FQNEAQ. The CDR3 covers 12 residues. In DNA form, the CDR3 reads TGTGCCAGCAGCATTGGCTACAATGAGCAGTTCTTC. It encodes CASSIGYNEQFF.

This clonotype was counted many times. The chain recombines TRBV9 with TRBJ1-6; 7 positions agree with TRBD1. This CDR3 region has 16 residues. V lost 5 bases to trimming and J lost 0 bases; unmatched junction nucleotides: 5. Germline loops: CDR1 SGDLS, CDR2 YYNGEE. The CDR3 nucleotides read TGTGCCAGCAGGGAGGGGGCGAGCTCCTATAATTCACCCCTCCACTTT. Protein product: CASREGASSYNSPLHF.

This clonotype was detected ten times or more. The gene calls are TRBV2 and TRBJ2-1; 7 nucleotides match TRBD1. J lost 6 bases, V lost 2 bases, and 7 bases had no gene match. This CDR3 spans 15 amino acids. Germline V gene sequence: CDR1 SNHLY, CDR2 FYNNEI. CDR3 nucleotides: TGTGCCAGCAGTGAAAGGGGGCCCCTATCCAATGAGCAGTTCTTC. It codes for CASSERGPLSNEQFF.

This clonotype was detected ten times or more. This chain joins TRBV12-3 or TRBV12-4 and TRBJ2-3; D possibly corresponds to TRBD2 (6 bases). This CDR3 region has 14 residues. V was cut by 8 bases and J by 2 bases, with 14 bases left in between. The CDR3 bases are TGTGCCAGCGGTACATGGGAGGCCACAGATACGCAGTATTTT. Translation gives CASGTWEATDTQYF.

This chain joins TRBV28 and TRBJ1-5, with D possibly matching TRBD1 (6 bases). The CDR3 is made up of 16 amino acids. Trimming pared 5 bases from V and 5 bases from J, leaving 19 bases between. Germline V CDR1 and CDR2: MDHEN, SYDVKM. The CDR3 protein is CASSVPSGVRDQPQHF. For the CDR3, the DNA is TGTGCCAGCAGTGTTCCCTCAGGGGTAAGAGATCAGCCCCAGCATTTT.

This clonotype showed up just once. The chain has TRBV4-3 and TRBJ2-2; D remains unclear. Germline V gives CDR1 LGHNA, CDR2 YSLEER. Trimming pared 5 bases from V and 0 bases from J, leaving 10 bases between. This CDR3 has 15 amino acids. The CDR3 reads CASSAQFANTGELFF. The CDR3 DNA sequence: TGCGCCAGCAGCGCTCAATTCGCGAACACCGGGGAGCTGTTTTTT.

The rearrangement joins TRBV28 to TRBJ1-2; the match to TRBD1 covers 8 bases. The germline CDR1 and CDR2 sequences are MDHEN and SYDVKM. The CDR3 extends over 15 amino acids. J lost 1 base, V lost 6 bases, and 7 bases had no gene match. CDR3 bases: TGTGCCAGCAGCCCTGGACAGGGAGGTAACTATGGCTACACCTTC. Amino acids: CASSPGQGGNYGYTF.

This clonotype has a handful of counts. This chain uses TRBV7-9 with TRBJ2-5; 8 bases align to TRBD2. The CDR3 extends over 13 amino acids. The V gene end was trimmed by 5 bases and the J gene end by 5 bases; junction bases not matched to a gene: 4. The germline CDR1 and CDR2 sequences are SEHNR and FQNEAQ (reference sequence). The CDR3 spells CASSRGGSETQYF. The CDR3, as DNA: TGTGCCAGCAGCCGGGGGGGGTCGGAGACCCAGTACTTC.

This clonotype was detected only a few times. CDR3 DNA: TGTGCCAGCAGTTACGGAGGGACAGGGGTGGAGGGGCAGCCCCAGCATTTT. It yields the protein CASSYGGTGVEGQPQHF. The V and J genes are TRBV6-2 or TRBV6-3 and TRBJ1-5; 10 bases fit TRBD1. J was trimmed by 7 bases and V by 2 bases; bases with no gene match: 11. Per the germline V gene, CDR1 is MNHEY and CDR2 is SVGEGT. The CDR3 runs 17 residues.

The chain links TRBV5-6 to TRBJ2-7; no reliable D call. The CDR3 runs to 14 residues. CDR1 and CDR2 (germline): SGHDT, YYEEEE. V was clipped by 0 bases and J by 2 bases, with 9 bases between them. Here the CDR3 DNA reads TGTGCCAGCAGCTTGGCGGGCAGCGCCTACGAGCAGTACTTC. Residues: CASSLAGSAYEQYF.

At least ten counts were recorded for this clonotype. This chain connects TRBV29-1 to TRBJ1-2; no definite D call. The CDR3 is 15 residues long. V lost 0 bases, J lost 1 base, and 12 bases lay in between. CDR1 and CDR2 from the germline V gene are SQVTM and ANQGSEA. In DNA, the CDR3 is TGCAGCGTTGAAGATCGCCAGAAAGATAACTATGGCTACACCTTC. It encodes CSVEDRQKDNYGYTF.

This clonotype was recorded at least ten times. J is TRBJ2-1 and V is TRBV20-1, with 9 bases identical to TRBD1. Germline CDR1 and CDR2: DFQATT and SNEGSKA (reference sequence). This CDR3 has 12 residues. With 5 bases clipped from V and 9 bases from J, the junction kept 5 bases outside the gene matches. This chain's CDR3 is CSADTGGSEQFF. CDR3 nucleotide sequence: TGCAGTGCTGACACAGGGGGCAGTGAGCAGTTCTTC.

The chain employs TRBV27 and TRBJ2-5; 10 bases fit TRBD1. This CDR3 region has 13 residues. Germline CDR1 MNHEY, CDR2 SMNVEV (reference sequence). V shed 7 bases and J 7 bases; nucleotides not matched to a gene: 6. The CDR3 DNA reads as TGTGCCAGCAACCCGTGGACAGGGGGGACCCAGTACTTC. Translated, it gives CASNPWTGGTQYF.

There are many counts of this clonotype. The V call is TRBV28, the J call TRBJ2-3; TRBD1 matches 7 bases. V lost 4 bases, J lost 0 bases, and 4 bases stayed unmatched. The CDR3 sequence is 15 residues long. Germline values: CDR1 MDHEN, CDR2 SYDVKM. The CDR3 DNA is TGTGCCAGCAGTTCTGACAGGGCTAGCACAGATACGCAGTATTTT. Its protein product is CASSSDRASTDTQYF.

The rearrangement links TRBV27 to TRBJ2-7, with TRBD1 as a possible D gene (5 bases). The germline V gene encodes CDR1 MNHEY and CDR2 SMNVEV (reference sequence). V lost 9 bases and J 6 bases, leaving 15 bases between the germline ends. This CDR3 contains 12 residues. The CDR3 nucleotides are TGTGCCAGTTTGGGCAGGGTAGGCGAGCAGTACTTC. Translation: CASLGRVGEQYF.

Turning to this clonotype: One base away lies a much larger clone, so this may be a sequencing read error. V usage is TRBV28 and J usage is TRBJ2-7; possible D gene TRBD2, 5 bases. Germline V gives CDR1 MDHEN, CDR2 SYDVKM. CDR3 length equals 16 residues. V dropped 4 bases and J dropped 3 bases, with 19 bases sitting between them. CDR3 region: CASSSGLAEVNYEQYF. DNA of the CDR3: TGTGCCAGCAGTTCGGGATTAGCAGAGGTGAACTACGAGCAGTACTTC.

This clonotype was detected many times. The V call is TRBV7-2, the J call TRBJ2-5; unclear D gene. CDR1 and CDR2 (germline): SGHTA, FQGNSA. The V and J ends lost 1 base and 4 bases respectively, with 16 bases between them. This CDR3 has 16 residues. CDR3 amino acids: CASSLVATSGTETQYF. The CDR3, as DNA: TGTGCCAGCAGCTTAGTGGCGACCTCGGGCACAGAGACCCAGTACTTC.

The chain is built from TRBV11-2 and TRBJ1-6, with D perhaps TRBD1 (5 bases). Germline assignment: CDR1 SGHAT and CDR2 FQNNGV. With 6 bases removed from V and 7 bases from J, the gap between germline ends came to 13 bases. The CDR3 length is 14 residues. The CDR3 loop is CASRTGVWNSPLHF. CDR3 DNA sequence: TGTGCCAGCAGAACAGGAGTTTGGAATTCACCCCTCCACTTT.